This is a list of T cell receptor beta chains from one sample in a study of neoadjuvant anti-PD-1 for oral cavity cancer. Assay used: immunoSEQ multiplex PCR; TCRdb lists only in-frame clones, some missing. The table includes more than 9,500 clones, approximately 59% detected once. The sequencing here drew on PBMCs, taken after nivolumab (anti-PD-1) treatment. The receptor source for this set is a person between 40 and 80 years old with oral cavity squamous cell carcinoma. Both conserved end residues are part of each CDR3. D genes are given only for firm matches. Clone size is not always given. Where it is, it says once, few, many or a class for expanded clones.

clone_size	v_call	d_call	j_call	cdr3_nt	cdr3_aa
once	TRBV19	NA	TRBJ2-6	TGTGCCAGTAGTGTAGGGGGCTCTGGGGCCAACGTCCTGACTTTC	CASSVGGSGANVLTF
NA	TRBV10-1	NA	TRBJ2-5	TGCGCCAGCAGGAGGGTATGCCAGTCGGAGACCCAGTACTTC	CASRRVCQSETQYF
NA	TRBV5-1	NA	TRBJ2-1	TGCGCCAGCAGCTTGGCACTAAATGAGCAGTTCTTC	CASSLALNEQFF
few	TRBV9	TRBD2	TRBJ2-7	TGTGCCAGCAGCGTGGGACTAGCGGGGGCAGGGGAGCAGTACTTC	CASSVGLAGAGEQYF
NA	TRBV2	NA	TRBJ2-1	TGTGCCAGGAGGACTACCCACAATGAGCAGTTCTTC	CARRTTHNEQFF
few	TRBV30	NA	TRBJ1-2	TGTGCCTGGGGTAAACAGGGTCGTGGCTACACCTTC	CAWGKQGRGYTF
NA	TRBV18	NA	TRBJ1-1	TGTGCCAGCTCACCTTCCGAGAGGCTGGGAGCTTTCTTT	CASSPSERLGAFF
few	TRBV7-9	NA	TRBJ2-1	TGTGCCAGCAGCCCGCCGTTAGGCGGGGTTTACAATGAGCAGTTCTTC	CASSPPLGGVYNEQFF
NA	TRBV13	NA	TRBJ1-6	TGTGCCAGCAGCCCGGAAAGAGACAGCTATAATTCACCCCTCCACTTT	CASSPERDSYNSPLHF
NA	TRBV14	NA	TRBJ1-2	TGTGCCAGCAGCCAAGCGAATTATGGCTACACCTTC	CASSQANYGYTF
NA	TRBV6-6	NA	TRBJ1-2	TGTGCCAGCAGTTACTACAGGGTCGGGTATGGCTACACCTTC	CASSYYRVGYGYTF
NA	TRBV9	NA	TRBJ1-2	TGTGCCAGCAGCGTAGCTGCCCAGGGGACTGGCTACACCTTC	CASSVAAQGTGYTF
NA	TRBV2	NA	TRBJ1-2	TGTGCCAGCAGGGGGGACAATTATGGCTACACCTTC	CASRGDNYGYTF
few	TRBV25-1	NA	TRBJ2-7	TGTGCCAGCAGTGATGTTCAGGGGTTCCACGAGCAGTACTTC	CASSDVQGFHEQYF
few	TRBV4-1	NA	TRBJ1-2	TGCGCCAGCAGCCGCCCGGACGTGGCGCGGGGCTACACCTTC	CASSRPDVARGYTF
NA	TRBV19	TRBD1	TRBJ1-6	TGTGCCACCCGGACAGGGGGGGAATCCTATAATTCACCCCTCCACTTT	CATRTGGESYNSPLHF
NA	TRBV27	NA	TRBJ1-1	TGTGCCAGCAGATCAGATCACAACAAGGGAACGGAGAACACTGAAGCTTTCTTT	CASRSDHNKGTENTEAFF
NA	TRBV5-1	NA	TRBJ2-5	TGCGCCAGCAGCTTGGAAGGCTCCCGGTACCAAGAGACCCAGTACTTC	CASSLEGSRYQETQYF
NA	TRBV10-3	TRBD2	TRBJ2-1	TGTGCCCATAGCGGGAGGGTTTACAATGAGCAGTTCTTC	CAHSGRVYNEQFF
NA	TRBV28	TRBD1	TRBJ1-6	TGTGCCAGCAGTTTATTCGGACAGGGGGCTTCACCCCTCCACTTT	CASSLFGQGASPLHF
NA	TRBV19	TRBD1	TRBJ1-4	TGTGCCAGTAGTGTACAGGGGCCTAATGAAAAACTGTTTTTT	CASSVQGPNEKLFF
few	TRBV4-2	TRBD1	TRBJ1-6	TGTGCCAGCAGCCAACCCGGGACAGGGGGAATACCCCTCCACTTT	CASSQPGTGGIPLHF
NA	TRBV7-2	TRBD1	TRBJ1-2	TGTGCCAGCAGCTTCATGACAGGGGTGGACTATGGCTACACCTTC	CASSFMTGVDYGYTF
NA	TRBV11-2	TRBD1	TRBJ1-6	TGTGCCAGCAGCCTTTCGGGGACAGTCAGTTCACCCCTCCACTTT	CASSLSGTVSSPLHF
NA	TRBV5-1	NA	TRBJ2-1	TGCGCCAGCAGCCCTCTGGGGGTTAGCTCCTACAATGAGCAGTTCTTC	CASSPLGVSSYNEQFF
NA	TRBV5-1	TRBD1	TRBJ2-7	TGCGCCAGCAGCTTGAGAGGGGGCCGCTACGAGCAGTACTTC	CASSLRGGRYEQYF
NA	TRBV11-2	NA	TRBJ2-7	TGTGCCAGCAGTCTCGGACCGGACGAGCAGTACTTC	CASSLGPDEQYF
NA	TRBV2	NA	TRBJ1-5	TGTGCCAGCAGCTACCAGAAGGGCCCAAATCAGCCCCAGCATTTT	CASSYQKGPNQPQHF
few	TRBV5-1	NA	TRBJ1-6	TGCGCCAGCAGCTTGGAACCAGGGGAGGATTCACCCCTCCACTTT	CASSLEPGEDSPLHF
NA	TRBV30	NA	TRBJ1-6	TGTGCCTGGAGTGAGGGGGGCAGTTCACCCCTCCACTTT	CAWSEGGSSPLHF
NA	TRBV6-6	NA	TRBJ2-3	TGTGCCAGCACCGGGGTGGGGAGCGGAAGCACAGATACGCAGTATTTT	CASTGVGSGSTDTQYF
few	TRBV5-6	TRBD1	TRBJ1-1	TGTGCCAGCAGCTGGGGACAGGGTATGAACACTGAAGCTTTCTTT	CASSWGQGMNTEAFF
NA	TRBV9	NA	TRBJ2-3	TGTGCCAGCAGCGTAGCCGGTATTAGCACAGATACGCAGTATTTT	CASSVAGISTDTQYF
NA	TRBV27	TRBD1	TRBJ1-2	TGTGCCAGCAGTTTAGGGGGGACAGCTCGCGTTAACTATGGCTACACCTTC	CASSLGGTARVNYGYTF
NA	TRBV18	NA	TRBJ2-5	TGTGCCAGCTCACGCCAAGAGACCCAGTACTTC	CASSRQETQYF
once	TRBV2	NA	TRBJ2-4	TGTGCCAGCAGGTACGAAAACATTCAGTACTTC	CASRYENIQYF
NA	TRBV7-2	NA	TRBJ2-1	TGTGCCAGCAGATCATCCTATCGAAGCTCCTACAATGAGCAGTTCTTC	CASRSSYRSSYNEQFF
NA	TRBV29-1	NA	TRBJ1-1	TGCAGCGTTCAAACAGGGATGGGGACTGAAGCTTTCTTT	CSVQTGMGTEAFF
NA	TRBV11-2	NA	TRBJ1-3	TGTGCCAGCAGCTTAGCGGCCTCTGTATTCTCTGGAAACACCATATATTTT	CASSLAASVFSGNTIYF
NA	TRBV5-1	NA	TRBJ1-1	TGCGCCAGCAGCATAGGGACGGCCTTGAACACTGAAGCTTTCTTT	CASSIGTALNTEAFF
NA	TRBV6-6	NA	TRBJ1-6	TGTGCCAGCAGTTATAAGGGGCATGGTTCACCCCTCCACTTT	CASSYKGHGSPLHF
NA	TRBV12-5	NA	TRBJ2-7	TGTGCTAGTGGTTTGACTCCGGACGGTTCCTACGAGCAGTACTTC	CASGLTPDGSYEQYF
NA	TRBV5-4	NA	TRBJ2-1	TGTGCCAGCAGCTTTGGGCAGGGAAATGAGCAGTTCTTC	CASSFGQGNEQFF
NA	TRBV7-3	TRBD2	TRBJ2-3	TGTGCCAGCAGCTTAACGAGCGGGGGATCGGGGAGCACAGATACGCAGTATTTT	CASSLTSGGSGSTDTQYF
few	TRBV18	TRBD1	TRBJ1-6	TGTGCCAGCTCCCAAGCGACAGGGGCTAATTCACCCCTCCACTTT	CASSQATGANSPLHF
NA	TRBV2	NA	TRBJ2-1	TGTGCCAGCAGTGAAGGCGTTCTGGGGAGCTCCTACAATGAGCAGTTCTTC	CASSEGVLGSSYNEQFF
NA	TRBV5-1	NA	TRBJ1-1	TGCGCCAGCAGTCCGACCGGCCCCCCTGAAGCTTTCTTT	CASSPTGPPEAFF
few	TRBV19	NA	TRBJ1-6	TGTGCCAGTAGACAATGGAGGAGCGATAATTCACCCCTCCACTTT	CASRQWRSDNSPLHF
NA	TRBV5-1	TRBD1	TRBJ1-6	TGCGCCAGCAAGGGACAGGGGGCTTCTTATAATTCACCCCTCCACTTT	CASKGQGASYNSPLHF